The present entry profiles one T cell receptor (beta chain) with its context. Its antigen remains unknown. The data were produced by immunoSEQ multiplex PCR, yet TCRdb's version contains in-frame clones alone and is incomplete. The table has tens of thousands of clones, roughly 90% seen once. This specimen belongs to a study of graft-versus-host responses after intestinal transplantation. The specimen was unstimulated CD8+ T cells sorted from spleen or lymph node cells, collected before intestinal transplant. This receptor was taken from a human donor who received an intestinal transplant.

The CDR3 region is CASSLRGQETQYF. As DNA, the CDR3 is TGTGCCAGCAGTTTAAGGGGGCAGGAGACCCAGTACTTC. The V gene is TRBV27, the J gene TRBJ2-5; 7 bases agree with TRBD1. Trimming cost V 2 bases and J 5 bases; bases outside gene matches: 2. CDR3 length: 13 residues. Per germline, CDR1 MNHEY and CDR2 SMNVEV (reference sequence).